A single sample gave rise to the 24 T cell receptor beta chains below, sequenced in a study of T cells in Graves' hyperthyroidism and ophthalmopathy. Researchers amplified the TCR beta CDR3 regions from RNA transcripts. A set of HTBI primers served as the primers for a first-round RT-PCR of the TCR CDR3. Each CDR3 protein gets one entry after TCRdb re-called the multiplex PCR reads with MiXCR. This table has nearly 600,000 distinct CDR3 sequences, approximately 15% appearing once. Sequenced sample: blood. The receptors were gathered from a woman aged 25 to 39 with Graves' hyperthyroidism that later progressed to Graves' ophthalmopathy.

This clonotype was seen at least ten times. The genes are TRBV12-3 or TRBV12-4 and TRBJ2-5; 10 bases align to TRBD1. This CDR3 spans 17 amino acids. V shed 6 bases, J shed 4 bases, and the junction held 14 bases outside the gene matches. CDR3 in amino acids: CASSRISWGDRGETQYF. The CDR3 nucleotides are TGTGCCAGCAGCAGAATATCTTGGGGGGACAGGGGAGAGACCCAGTACTTC.

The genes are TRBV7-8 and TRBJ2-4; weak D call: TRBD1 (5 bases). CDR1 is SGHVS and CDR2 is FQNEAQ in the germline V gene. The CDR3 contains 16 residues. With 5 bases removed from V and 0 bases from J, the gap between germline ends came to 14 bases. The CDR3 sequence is CASSPPTEIAKNIQYF. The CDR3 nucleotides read TGTGCCAGCAGCCCCCCGACAGAGATAGCCAAAAACATTCAGTACTTC.

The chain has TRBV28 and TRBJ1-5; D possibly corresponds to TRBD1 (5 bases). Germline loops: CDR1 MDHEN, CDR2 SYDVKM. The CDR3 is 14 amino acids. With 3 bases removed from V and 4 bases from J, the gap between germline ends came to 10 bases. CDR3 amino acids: CASSLRGENQPQHF. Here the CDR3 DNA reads TGTGCCAGCAGTTTGCGAGGGGAGAATCAGCCCCAGCATTTT.

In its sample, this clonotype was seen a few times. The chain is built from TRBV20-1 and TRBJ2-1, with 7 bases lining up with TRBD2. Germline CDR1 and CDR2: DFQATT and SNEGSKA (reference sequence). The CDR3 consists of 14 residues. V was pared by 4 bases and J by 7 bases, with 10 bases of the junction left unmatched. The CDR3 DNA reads TGCAGTGCTATCGGGACTACCAACTCGAATGAGCAGTTCTTC. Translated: CSAIGTTNSNEQFF.

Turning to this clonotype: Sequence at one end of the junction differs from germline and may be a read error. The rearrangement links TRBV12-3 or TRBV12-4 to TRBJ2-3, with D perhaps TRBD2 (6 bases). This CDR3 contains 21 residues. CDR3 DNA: TGTGCCAGCACCCACCCTCCAAGCCCCTTTCTTCCGGGGACTTACACAGGTACGCAGTATTTT. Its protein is CASTHPPSPFLPGTYTGTQYF.

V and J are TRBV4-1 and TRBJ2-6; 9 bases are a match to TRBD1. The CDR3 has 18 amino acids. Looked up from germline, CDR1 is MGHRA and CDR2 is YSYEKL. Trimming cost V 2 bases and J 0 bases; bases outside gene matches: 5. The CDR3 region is CASSQTGGISSGANVLTF. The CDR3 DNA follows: TGCGCCAGCAGCCAAACAGGGGGCATTAGCTCTGGGGCCAACGTCCTGACTTTC.

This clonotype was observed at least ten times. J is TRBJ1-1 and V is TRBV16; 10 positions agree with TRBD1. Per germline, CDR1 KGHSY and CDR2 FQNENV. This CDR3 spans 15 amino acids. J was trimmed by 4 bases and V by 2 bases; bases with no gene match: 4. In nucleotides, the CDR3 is TGTGCCAGCAGCCAAAACCGGGACAGGGGCACTGAAGCTTTCTTT. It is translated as CASSQNRDRGTEAFF.

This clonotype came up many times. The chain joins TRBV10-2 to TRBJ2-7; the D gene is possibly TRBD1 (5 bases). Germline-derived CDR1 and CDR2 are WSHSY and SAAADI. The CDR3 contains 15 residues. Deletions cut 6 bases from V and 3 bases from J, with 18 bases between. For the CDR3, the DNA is TGCGCCAGCAGACCTTCGACAGCCTGGAACTACGAGCAGTACTTC. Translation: CASRPSTAWNYEQYF.

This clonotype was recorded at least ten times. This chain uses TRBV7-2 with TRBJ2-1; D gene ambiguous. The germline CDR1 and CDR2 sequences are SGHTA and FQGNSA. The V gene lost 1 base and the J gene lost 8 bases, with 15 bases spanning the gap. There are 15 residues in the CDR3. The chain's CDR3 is CASSLDSRPRYEQFF. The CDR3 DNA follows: TGTGCCAGCAGCTTAGATAGCAGGCCCCGGTATGAGCAGTTCTTC. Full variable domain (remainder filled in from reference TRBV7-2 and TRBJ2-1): GAGVSQSPSNKVTEKGKDVELRCDPISGHTALYWYRQSLGQGLEFLIYFQGNSAPDKSGLPSDRFSAERTGGSVSTLTIQRTQQEDSAVYLCASSLDSRPRYEQFFGPGTRLTVL.

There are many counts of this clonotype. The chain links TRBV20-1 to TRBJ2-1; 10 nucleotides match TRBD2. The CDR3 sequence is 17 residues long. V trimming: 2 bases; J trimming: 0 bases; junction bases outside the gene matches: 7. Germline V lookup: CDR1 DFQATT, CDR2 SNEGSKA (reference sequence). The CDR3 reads CSARSLAGVFSYNEQFF. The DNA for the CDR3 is TGCAGTGCTAGAAGTCTAGCGGGAGTCTTCTCCTACAATGAGCAGTTCTTC.

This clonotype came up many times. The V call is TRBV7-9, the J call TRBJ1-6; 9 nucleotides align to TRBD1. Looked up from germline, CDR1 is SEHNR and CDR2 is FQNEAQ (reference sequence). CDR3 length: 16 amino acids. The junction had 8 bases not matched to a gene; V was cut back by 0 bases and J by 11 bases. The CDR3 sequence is CASSLATGGINPPLHF. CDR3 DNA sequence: TGTGCCAGCAGCTTAGCGACAGGGGGAATTAACCCACCCCTCCACTTT. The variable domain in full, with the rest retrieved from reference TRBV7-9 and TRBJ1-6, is DTGVSQNPRHKITKRGQNVTFRCDPISEHNRLYWYRQTLGQGPEFLTYFQNEAQLEKSRLLSDRFSAERPKGSFSTLEIQRTEQGDSAMYLCASSLATGGINPPLHFGNGTRLTVT.

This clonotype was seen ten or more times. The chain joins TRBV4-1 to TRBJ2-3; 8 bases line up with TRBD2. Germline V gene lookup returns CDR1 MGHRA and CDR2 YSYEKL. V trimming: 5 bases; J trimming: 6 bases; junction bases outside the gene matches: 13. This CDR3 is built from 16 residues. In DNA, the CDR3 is TGCGCCAGCAGCTACCGGAAGGGACTAGGCTTGGATACGCAGTATTTT. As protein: CASSYRKGLGLDTQYF.

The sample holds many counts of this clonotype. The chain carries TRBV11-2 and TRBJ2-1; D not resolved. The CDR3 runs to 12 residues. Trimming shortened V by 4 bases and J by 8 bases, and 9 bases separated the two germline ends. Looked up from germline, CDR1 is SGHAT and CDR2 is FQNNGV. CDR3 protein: CASSSRLHEQFF. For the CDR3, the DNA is TGTGCCAGCAGCTCCCGCCTGCATGAGCAGTTCTTC.

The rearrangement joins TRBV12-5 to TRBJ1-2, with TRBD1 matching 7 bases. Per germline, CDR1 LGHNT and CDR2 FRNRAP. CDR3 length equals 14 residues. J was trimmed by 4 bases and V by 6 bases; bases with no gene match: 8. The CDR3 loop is CASGTPGQFYGYTF. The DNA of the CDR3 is TGTGCTAGTGGGACCCCGGGACAGTTCTATGGCTACACCTTC.

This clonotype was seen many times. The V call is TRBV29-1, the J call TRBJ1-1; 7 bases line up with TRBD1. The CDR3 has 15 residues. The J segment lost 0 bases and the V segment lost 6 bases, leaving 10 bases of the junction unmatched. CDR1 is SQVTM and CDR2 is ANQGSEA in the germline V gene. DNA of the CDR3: TGCAGCGTCACCAGCTCGACAGGGATGAACACTGAAGCTTTCTTT. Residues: CSVTSSTGMNTEAFF. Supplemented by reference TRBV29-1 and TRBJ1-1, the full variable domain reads SAVISQKPSRDICQRGTSLTIQCQVDSQVTMMFWYRQQPGQSLTLIATANQGSEATYESGFVIDKFPISRPNLTFSTLTVSNMSPEDSSIYLCSVTSSTGMNTEAFFGQGTRLTVV.

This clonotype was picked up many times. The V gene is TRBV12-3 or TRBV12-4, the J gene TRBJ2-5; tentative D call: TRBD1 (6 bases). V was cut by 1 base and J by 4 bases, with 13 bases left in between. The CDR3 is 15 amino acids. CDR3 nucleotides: TGTGCCAGCAGTTTAGGCAGGGGCCTGGGAGAGACCCAGTACTTC. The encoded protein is CASSLGRGLGETQYF.

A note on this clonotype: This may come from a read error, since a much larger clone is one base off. The CDR3 nucleotides read TGTGCCAGCAGGGAATTAGCGGCCGTCTCCTACAATGAGCAGTTCTTC. It encodes CASRELAAVSYNEQFF. V and J are TRBV2 and TRBJ2-1; weak D call: TRBD2 (6 bases). Between the trimmed V and J ends, which lost 6 bases and 0 bases, there was a span of 15 bases. This CDR3 is built from 16 residues. CDR1 and CDR2 from the germline V gene are SNHLY and FYNNEI.

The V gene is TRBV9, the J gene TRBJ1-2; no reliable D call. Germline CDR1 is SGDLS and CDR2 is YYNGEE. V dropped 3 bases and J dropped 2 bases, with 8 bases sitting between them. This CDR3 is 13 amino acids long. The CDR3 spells CASSGGTNYGYTF. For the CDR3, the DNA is TGTGCCAGCAGCGGAGGCACGAACTATGGCTACACCTTC.

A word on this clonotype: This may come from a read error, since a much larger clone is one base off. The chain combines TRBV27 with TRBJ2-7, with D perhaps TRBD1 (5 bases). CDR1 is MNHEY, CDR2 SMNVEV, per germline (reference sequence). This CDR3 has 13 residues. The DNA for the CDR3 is TGTGCCAGCAGTTTAGGCTGGGGCTACGAGCAGTGCTTC. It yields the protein CASSLGWGYEQCF.

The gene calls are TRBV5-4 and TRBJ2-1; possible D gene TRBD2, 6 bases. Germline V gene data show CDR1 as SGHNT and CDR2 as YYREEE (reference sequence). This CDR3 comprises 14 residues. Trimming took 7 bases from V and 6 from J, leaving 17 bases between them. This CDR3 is CASGDGRISNEQFF. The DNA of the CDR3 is TGTGCCAGCGGTGACGGGAGAATCAGCAATGAGCAGTTCTTC. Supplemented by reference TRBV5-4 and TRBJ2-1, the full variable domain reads ETGVTQSPTHLIKTRGQQVTLRCSSQSGHNTVSWYQQALGQGPQFIFQYYREEENGRGNFPPRFSGLQFPNYSSELNVNALELDDSALYLCASGDGRISNEQFFGPGTRLTVL.

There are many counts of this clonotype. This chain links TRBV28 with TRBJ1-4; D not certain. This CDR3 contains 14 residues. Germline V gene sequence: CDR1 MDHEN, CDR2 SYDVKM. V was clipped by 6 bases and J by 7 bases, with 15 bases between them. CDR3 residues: CASRSRVSSEKLFF. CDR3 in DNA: TGTGCCAGCAGATCTAGGGTTAGCAGTGAAAAACTGTTTTTT.

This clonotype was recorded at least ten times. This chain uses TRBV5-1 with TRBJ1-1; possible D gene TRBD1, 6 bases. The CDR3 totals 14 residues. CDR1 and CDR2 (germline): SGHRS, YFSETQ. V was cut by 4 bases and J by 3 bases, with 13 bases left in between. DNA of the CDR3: TGCGCCAGCAGCCGACAGGCCCCGGACACTGAAGCTTTCTTT. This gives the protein CASSRQAPDTEAFF.

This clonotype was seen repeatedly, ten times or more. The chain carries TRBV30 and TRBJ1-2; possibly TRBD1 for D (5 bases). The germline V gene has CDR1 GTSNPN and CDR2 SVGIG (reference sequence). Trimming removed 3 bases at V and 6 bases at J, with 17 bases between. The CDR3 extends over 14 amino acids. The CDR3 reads CAWSRAFVLNGYTF. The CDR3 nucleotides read TGTGCCTGGAGCAGGGCTTTTGTATTGAATGGCTACACCTTC.

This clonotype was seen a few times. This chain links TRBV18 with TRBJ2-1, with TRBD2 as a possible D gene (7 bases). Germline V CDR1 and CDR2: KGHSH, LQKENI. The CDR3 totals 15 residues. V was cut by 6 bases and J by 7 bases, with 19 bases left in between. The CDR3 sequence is CASSSSRGAGNEQFF. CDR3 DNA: TGTGCCAGCTCGTCAAGCCGGGGGGCTGGGAATGAGCAGTTCTTC.